Below are 10 T cell receptor beta chains sequenced from a single sample in a study of T-cell memory formation after mild COVID-19. TCRdb reanalysed the 5' RACE reads using MiXCR and keeps one entry per CDR3 protein. The table lists roughly 310,000 distinct CDR3 sequences, about a sixth of them singletons. The sequenced material came from PBMCs or a T cell subset sorted from them (not recorded which). The receptors originated from a man between 18 and 35 years old who had mild COVID-19 (a few samples of this study predate the infection). Cell type and time point are not known.

This clonotype was observed a few times. This rearrangement joins TRBV19 to TRBJ2-1; 12 bases map to TRBD2. The V and J ends lost 5 bases and 6 bases, in that order; junction bases with no gene match: 5. CDR3 length equals 15 residues. Germline V gives CDR1 LNHDA, CDR2 SQIVND (reference sequence). The CDR3 DNA follows: TGTGCCAGTAGTGGGGGGACTAGCGGGCTCAATGAGCAGTTCTTC. Translation gives CASSGGTSGLNEQFF.

The V and J genes are TRBV10-3 and TRBJ2-3, with 10 bases matching TRBD2. CDR1 is ENHRY, CDR2 SYGVKD, per germline. The V gene end was trimmed by 5 bases and the J gene end by 5 bases; junction bases not matched to a gene: 7. The length of the CDR3 is 15 residues. The CDR3: CAISPPAGGQDTQYF. The DNA for the CDR3 is TGTGCCATCAGTCCCCCAGCGGGGGGGCAAGATACGCAGTATTTT.

This clonotype occurred many times. V is TRBV24-1 and J is TRBJ2-1; TRBD1 might be the D (6 bases). Between the trimmed V and J ends, which lost 6 bases and 1 base, there was a span of 9 bases. The CDR3 covers 14 residues. Germline CDR1 reads KGHDR; CDR2 reads SFDVKD. The chain's CDR3 is CATSRGQSYNEQFF. The CDR3 DNA sequence: TGTGCCACCAGTCGGGGACAATCCTACAATGAGCAGTTCTTC.

The chain has TRBV20-1 and TRBJ2-3, with D possibly matching TRBD1 (5 bases). CDR1 is DFQATT, CDR2 SNEGSKA, per germline (reference sequence). The length of the CDR3 is 14 residues. The V gene lost 0 bases and the J gene lost 0 bases, with 7 bases spanning the gap. The CDR3 loop is CSARDPGSTDTQYF. CDR3 nucleotide sequence: TGCAGTGCTAGAGATCCAGGGAGCACAGATACGCAGTATTTT.

This clonotype was found a few times. The rearrangement joins TRBV7-2 to TRBJ1-2; D perhaps matches TRBD1 (6 bases). There are 14 residues in the CDR3. V dropped 2 bases and J dropped 2 bases, with 9 bases sitting between them. The germline CDR1 and CDR2 sequences are SGHTA and FQGNSA. CDR3 nucleotide sequence: TGTGCCAGCAGCTTATTGGACAGCAACTATGGCTACACCTTC. It encodes CASSLLDSNYGYTF.

This clonotype has only a few counts. This chain links TRBV12-3 or TRBV12-4 with TRBJ1-5; D might be TRBD1 (5 bases). The CDR3 spans 15 residues. V lost 6 bases, J lost 4 bases, and 16 bases lay in between. The CDR3 sequence: CASRLGSGQNQPQHF. CDR3 in DNA: TGTGCCAGCAGGCTCGGGTCAGGGCAAAATCAGCCCCAGCATTTT.

This clonotype was counted a few times. V is TRBV20-1 and J is TRBJ1-1, with D possibly TRBD1 on 5 matching bases. The V gene's germline CDR1 is DFQATT and CDR2 SNEGSKA (reference sequence). Deletions cut 1 base from V and 6 bases from J, with 9 bases between. The CDR3 spans 12 residues. The chain's CDR3 is CSARAGGAEAFF. The CDR3 DNA is TGCAGTGCTAGAGCCGGGGGGGCTGAAGCTTTCTTT.

The V and J genes are TRBV7-4 and TRBJ2-7; possibly TRBD1 for D (6 bases). From germline, CDR1 is SGHVT and CDR2 SQSDAQ. The germline V and J ends were trimmed by 5 bases and 4 bases, with 24 bases remaining between them. The CDR3 sequence is 17 residues long. The CDR3, as DNA: TGTGCCAGCAGCCCCGGGCCCTTAGTTTTCGACAGGTACGAGCAGTACTTC. Its protein is CASSPGPLVFDRYEQYF.

There are a few counts of this clonotype. The V gene is TRBV6-2 or TRBV6-3, the J gene TRBJ2-6; no clear D gene. V was cut by 7 bases and J by 1 base, with 2 bases left in between. CDR1 is MNHEY and CDR2 is SVGEGT in the germline V gene. This CDR3 spans 12 amino acids. CDR3 in DNA: TGTGCCAGCATGTCTGGGGCCAACGTCCTGACTTTC. Translating gives CASMSGANVLTF.

This rearrangement joins TRBV12-3 or TRBV12-4 to TRBJ2-2, with D possibly matching TRBD1 (5 bases). V was pared by 5 bases and J by 8 bases, with 6 bases between. The CDR3 extends over 11 amino acids. CDR3 DNA: TGTGCCAGCAGTGACAGAGGGGAGCTGTTTTTT. This codes for CASSDRGELFF.